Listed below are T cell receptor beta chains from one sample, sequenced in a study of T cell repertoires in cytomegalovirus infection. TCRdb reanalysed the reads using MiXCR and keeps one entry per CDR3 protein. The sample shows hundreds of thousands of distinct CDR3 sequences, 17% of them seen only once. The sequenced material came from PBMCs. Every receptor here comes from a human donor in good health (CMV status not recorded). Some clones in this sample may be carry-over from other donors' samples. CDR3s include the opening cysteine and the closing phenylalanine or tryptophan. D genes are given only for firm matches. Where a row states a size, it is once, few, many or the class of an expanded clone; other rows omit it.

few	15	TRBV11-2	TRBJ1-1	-	CASSLNHRVDTEAFF	TGTGCCAGCAGCTTAAATCACAGGGTCGACACTGAAGCTTTCTTT
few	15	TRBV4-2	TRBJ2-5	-	CASSQESPPQETQYF	TGTGCCAGCAGCCAAGAGTCGCCTCCCCAAGAGACCCAGTACTTC
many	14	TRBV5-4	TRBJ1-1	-	CASSLPLRGTEAFF	TGTGCCAGCAGCTTGCCCTTACGCGGGACCGAAGCTTTCTTT
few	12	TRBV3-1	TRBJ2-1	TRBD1	CASSQGQGMSFF	TGTGCCAGCAGCCAGGGACAGGGAATGTCGTTCTTC
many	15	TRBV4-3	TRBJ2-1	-	CASSAGGRNTNEQFF	TGCGCCAGCAGCGCCGGGGGGCGGAATACCAATGAGCAGTTCTTC
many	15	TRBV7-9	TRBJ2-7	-	CASSSGPPVGYEQYF	TGTGCCAGCAGCTCCGGACCTCCCGTTGGGTACGAGCAGTACTTC
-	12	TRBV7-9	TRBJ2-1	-	CASSLGTNEQFF	TGTGCCAGCAGCTTGGGTACGAATGAGCAGTTCTTC
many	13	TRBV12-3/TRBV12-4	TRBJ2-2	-	CASTWTDTGELFF	TGTGCCAGCACCTGGACAGACACCGGGGAGCTGTTTTTT
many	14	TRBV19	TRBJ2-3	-	CASSIGRITDTQYF	TGTGCCAGTAGTATTGGGCGGATCACAGATACGCAGTATTTT
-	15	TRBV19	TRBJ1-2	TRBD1	CASSIIRQGPYGYTF	TGTGCCAGTAGTATTATCCGACAGGGACCCTATGGCTACACCTTC
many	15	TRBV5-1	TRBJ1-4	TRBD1	CASSLGDRGNEKLFF	TGCGCCAGCAGCTTGGGTGACAGGGGGAATGAAAAACTGTTTTTT
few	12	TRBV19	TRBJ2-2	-	CASRLGAGELFF	TGTGCCAGTCGACTAGGGGCCGGGGAGCTGTTTTTT
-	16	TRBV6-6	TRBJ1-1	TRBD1	CASSSGQGGSYTEAFF	TGTGCCAGCAGTTCCGGACAGGGTGGGTCGTACACTGAAGCTTTCTTT
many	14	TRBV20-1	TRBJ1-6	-	CSARVSGANSPLHF	TGCAGTGCTAGAGTGTCAGGGGCTAATTCACCCCTCCACTTT
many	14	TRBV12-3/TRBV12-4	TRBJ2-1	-	CASSLEYSYNEQFF	TGTGCCAGCAGTTTAGAATACTCCTACAATGAGCAGTTCTTC
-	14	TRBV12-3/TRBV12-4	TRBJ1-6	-	CASSLTGWNSPLHF	TGTGCCAGCAGTTTAACAGGGTGGAATTCACCCCTCCACTTT
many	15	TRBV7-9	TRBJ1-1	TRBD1	CASSLEGQGGTEAFF	TGTGCCAGCAGCTTAGAGGGACAGGGTGGCACTGAAGCTTTCTTT
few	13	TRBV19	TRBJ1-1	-	CASSPGTHTEAFF	TGTGCCAGTAGTCCCGGGACCCACACTGAAGCTTTCTTT